Following are 23 T cell receptor beta chains from one sample sequenced in a study of T-cell reconstitution after alpha-beta-depleted transplantation in children. Using unique molecular identifiers, the investigators prepared the TCRbeta library. MiXCR was run by TCRdb on the PCR reads, yielding one entry per CDR3 protein. This table holds around 580,000 distinct CDR3 sequences, about 21% found once. The source was PBMCs, mostly from graft donor cells, collected 360 days after TCRalphabeta/CD19-depleted stem cell transplant. The receptor source for this set is a boy younger than two who had a stem cell transplant for acute myeloid leukemia, so the T cells may come from the graft donor.

This sequence joins TRBV6-1 and TRBJ2-3; tentatively, D is TRBD2 (7 bases). The CDR3 extends over 14 amino acids. Germline CDR1 is MNHNS and CDR2 is SASEGT. With 8 bases removed from V and 4 bases from J, the gap between germline ends came to 16 bases. CDR3 nucleotide sequence: TGTGCCAGCGAGGGGGGGACGGCCGCAGATACGCAGTATTTT. Encoded protein: CASEGGTAADTQYF.

The sample holds a few counts of this clonotype. The genes are TRBV7-9 and TRBJ2-5; D possibly corresponds to TRBD1 (5 bases). Germline CDR1 and CDR2: SEHNR and FQNEAQ (reference sequence). V was cut by 5 bases and J by 5 bases, with 12 bases left in between. This CDR3 is 13 amino acids long. The CDR3 spells CASSARVRETQYF. The CDR3 nucleotides read TGTGCCAGCAGCGCCAGGGTGCGGGAGACCCAGTACTTC.

This clonotype has only a few counts. The chain uses TRBV12-3 or TRBV12-4 and TRBJ2-5; 7 nucleotides line up with TRBD1. With V trimmed by 6 bases and J by 2 bases, 9 bases remained unmatched. The CDR3 length is 15 residues. The CDR3 DNA sequence: TGTGCCAGCAGGCGCCTCGGGACAGCTCAAGAGACCCAGTACTTC. It is translated as CASRRLGTAQETQYF.

This clonotype was found many times. V gene TRBV7-9 combines with J gene TRBJ2-6, with 7 bases aligning to TRBD1. CDR1 is SEHNR, CDR2 FQNEAQ, per germline (reference sequence). CDR3 length: 14 amino acids. V was clipped by 8 bases and J by 2 bases; unmatched bases: 3. The CDR3 nucleotides are TGTGCCAGCGACAGGGACACTGGGGCCAACGTCCTGACTTTC. This codes for CASDRDTGANVLTF. Variable domain in full (rest from reference TRBV7-9 and TRBJ2-6): DTGVSQNPRHKITKRGQNVTFRCDPISEHNRLYWYRQTLGQGPEFLTYFQNEAQLEKSRLLSDRFSAERPKGSFSTLEIQRTEQGDSAMYLCASDRDTGANVLTFGAGSRLTVL.

V usage is TRBV24-1 and J usage is TRBJ2-3; D gene uncertain. The CDR3 length is 12 residues. V was trimmed by 4 bases and J by 9 bases, leaving 10 bases between them. Per germline, CDR1 KGHDR and CDR2 SFDVKD. CDR3 bases: TGTGCCACCAGTGAGCTAGGACGGACGCAGTATTTT. The encoded protein is CATSELGRTQYF.

The chain uses TRBV6-2 or TRBV6-3 and TRBJ2-4; TRBD1 aligns across 8 bases. The V gene end was trimmed by 0 bases and the J gene end by 8 bases; junction bases not matched to a gene: 6. This CDR3 has 15 amino acids. Germline-derived CDR1 and CDR2 are MNHEY and SVGEGT. The CDR3 region has the DNA TGTGCCAGCAGTTACTCGATTCCGACAGGGGACATTCAGTACTTC. Protein sequence: CASSYSIPTGDIQYF.

This clonotype has ten or more counts. V is TRBV5-1 and J is TRBJ2-5; no firm D call. This CDR3 is built from 13 residues. Trimming cost V 1 base and J 5 bases, with 9 bases left between them. The V gene's germline CDR1 is SGHRS and CDR2 YFSETQ. The CDR3 is CASSLLVGETQYF. In DNA, the CDR3 is TGCGCCAGCAGCTTGTTGGTAGGGGAGACCCAGTACTTC.

This clonotype has ten or more counts. V gene TRBV24-1 combines with J gene TRBJ1-2, with D possibly TRBD1 on 5 matching bases. This CDR3 region has 14 residues. V lost 7 bases, J lost 5 bases, and 16 bases lay in between. CDR1 is KGHDR, CDR2 SFDVKD, per germline. In DNA form, the CDR3 reads TGTGCCACCAGCCCGGGACTCTACTTATATGGCTACACCTTC. It translates to CATSPGLYLYGYTF.

Ten or more counts support this clonotype. The chain uses TRBV29-1 and TRBJ1-1; a possible D gene is TRBD1 (5 bases). CDR1 SQVTM and CDR2 ANQGSEA come from the germline V gene. The V end was cut by 6 bases, the J end by 7 bases, with 18 bases between. The CDR3 is made up of 13 amino acids. CDR3 nucleotide sequence: TGCAGCGTCACGGAGGGTGGAAGGGGTGAAGCTTTCTTT. Its translation: CSVTEGGRGEAFF. The full variable domain, in which reference TRBV29-1 and TRBJ1-1 provide the parts outside the CDR3, is SAVISQKPSRDICQRGTSLTIQCQVDSQVTMMFWYRQQPGQSLTLIATANQGSEATYESGFVIDKFPISRPNLTFSTLTVSNMSPEDSSIYLCSVTEGGRGEAFFGQGTRLTVV.

Many counts were recorded for this clonotype. The chain is built from TRBV20-1 and TRBJ2-7, with 7 positions matching TRBD1. The germline gives CDR1 DFQATT, CDR2 SNEGSKA (reference sequence). The CDR3 is 13 amino acids. After removal of 5 bases from V and 0 bases from J, the junction contained 4 bases not matched to a gene. In nucleotides, the CDR3 is TGCAGTGCTTCGACAGGGAGCTCCTACGAGCAGTACTTC. Protein sequence: CSASTGSSYEQYF.

This clonotype was seen repeatedly, ten times or more. The rearrangement joins TRBV5-1 to TRBJ1-6; D is unresolved. Trimming pared 4 bases from V and 5 bases from J, leaving 4 bases between. From germline, CDR1 is SGHRS and CDR2 YFSETQ. This CDR3 region has 12 residues. The DNA of the CDR3 is TGCGCCAGCAGCATGAATAATTCACCCCTCCACTTT. Translated, it gives CASSMNNSPLHF. The full variable domain, completed using reference TRBV5-1 and TRBJ1-6, is KAGVTQTPRYLIKTRGQQVTLSCSPISGHRSVSWYQQTPGQGLQFLFEYFSETQRNKGNFPGRFSGRQFSNSRSEMNVSTLELGDSALYLCASSMNNSPLHFGNGTRLTVT.

This sequence joins TRBV7-2 and TRBJ2-1, with D perhaps TRBD1 (5 bases). The CDR3 spans 14 residues. The germline gives CDR1 SGHTA, CDR2 FQGNSA. The V end lost 2 bases, the J end lost 7 bases, and 12 bases lay between the germline ends. CDR3 DNA sequence: TGTGCCAGCAGCTTATGGCCGACAGCGAATGAGCAGTTCTTC. Residues: CASSLWPTANEQFF.

This clonotype has ten or more counts. This chain links TRBV12-3 or TRBV12-4 with TRBJ2-7; D not certain. The CDR3 runs to 14 residues. V was clipped by 0 bases and J by 5 bases, with 11 bases between them. This chain's CDR3 is CASSLALRTNEQYF. DNA of the CDR3: TGTGCCAGCAGTTTAGCGTTGAGAACAAACGAGCAGTACTTC.

The chain has TRBV5-1 and TRBJ2-7, with D perhaps matching TRBD2 (6 bases). The V gene's germline CDR1 is SGHRS and CDR2 YFSETQ. The CDR3 has 13 residues. Between the trimmed V and J ends, which lost 0 bases and 5 bases, there was a span of 9 bases. The CDR3 DNA is TGCGCCAGCAGCTTGGTTCGGGAGCACGAGCAGTACTTC. It encodes CASSLVREHEQYF.

This clonotype was seen a few times. V usage is TRBV5-1 and J usage is TRBJ1-2, with TRBD1 identical over 10 bases. J lost 6 bases, V lost 3 bases, and 5 bases had no gene match. The germline V gene has CDR1 SGHRS and CDR2 YFSETQ. The CDR3 consists of 14 residues. For the CDR3, the DNA is TGCGCCAGCAGCTGGGGACAGGGGAAGGATGGCTACACCTTC. Translating gives CASSWGQGKDGYTF.

At least ten counts were recorded for this clonotype. The V call is TRBV9, the J call TRBJ2-2, with TRBD2 matching 10 bases. Germline V gives CDR1 SGDLS, CDR2 YYNGEE. V lost 0 bases, J lost 2 bases, and 4 bases stayed unmatched. The CDR3 extends over 17 amino acids. The CDR3 region has the DNA TGTGCCAGCAGCGTAGTACCACTAGCGGGAAACACCGGGGAGCTGTTTTTT. As protein: CASSVVPLAGNTGELFF.

CDR3: CASSLFFGSLGETQYF. CDR3 sequence (DNA): TGTGCCAGCAGTTTATTTTTCGGGAGCCTTGGAGAGACCCAGTACTTC. The gene calls are TRBV12-3 or TRBV12-4 and TRBJ2-5, with D possibly TRBD2 on 6 matching bases. V was trimmed by 2 bases and J by 4 bases, leaving 17 bases between them. The CDR3 loop spans 16 amino acids.

The chain couples TRBV4-1 to TRBJ2-1; D is tentatively TRBD1 or TRBD2 (5 bases each). This CDR3 region has 17 residues. Trimming shortened V by 8 bases and J by 0 bases, and 20 bases separated the two germline ends. Germline V CDR1 and CDR2: MGHRA, YSYEKL. CDR3 in DNA: TGCGCCAGCGGCTCCCTTTCGGGGCCACACTCCTACAATGAGCAGTTCTTC. This encodes CASGSLSGPHSYNEQFF.

This clonotype was recorded only once. The V call is TRBV4-3, the J call TRBJ2-1, with D tentatively TRBD2 (6 bases). This CDR3 spans 18 amino acids. V lost 1 base and J lost 4, with 20 bases in between. Germline-derived CDR1 and CDR2 are LGHNA and YSLEER. The CDR3: CASSQGFRLRRGYNEQFF. CDR3 DNA sequence: TGCGCCAGCAGCCAAGGTTTTCGACTTCGGCGGGGTTACAATGAGCAGTTCTTC.

The sample holds many counts of this clonotype. V is TRBV6-1 and J is TRBJ2-7; D not resolved. V was cut by 5 bases and J by 3 bases, with 14 bases left in between. The CDR3 contains 14 residues. Germline V gives CDR1 MNHNS, CDR2 SASEGT. CDR3 bases: TGTGCCAGCAGTAGAACACGGTTAAGCTACGAGCAGTACGTC. Residues: CASSRTRLSYEQYV.

This clonotype was counted only a few times. V is TRBV5-5 and J is TRBJ1-6; D is possibly TRBD1 (5 bases). The V and J ends lost 0 bases and 12 bases respectively, with 16 bases between them. The CDR3 has 15 residues. Germline assignment: CDR1 SGHKS and CDR2 YYEKEE (reference sequence). CDR3 coding DNA: TGTGCCAGCAGCTTGGTGGGGGAGAGTCGGAGACCCCTCCACTTT. This translates into CASSLVGESRRPLHF.

This clonotype has only one observation. The gene calls are TRBV7-6 and TRBJ2-3; unclear D gene. Germline V lookup: CDR1 SGHVS, CDR2 FNYEAQ. The CDR3 length is 15 residues. V lost 1 base and J lost 2, with 10 bases in between. The CDR3 loop is CASSLVGEYTDTQYF. Here the CDR3 DNA reads TGTGCCAGCAGCTTAGTGGGCGAGTACACAGATACGCAGTATTTT.

This clonotype was found a few times. The chain employs TRBV4-3 and TRBJ2-7; D remains unclear. V shed 3 bases and J shed 5 bases, with 11 bases lying between them. CDR1 is LGHNA, CDR2 YSLEER, per germline. This CDR3 spans 13 amino acids. In DNA, the CDR3 is TGCGCCAGCAGCCAGGGTTTTCCTGACGAGCAGTACTTC. It encodes CASSQGFPDEQYF.